What follows are 15 T cell receptor beta chains derived from one specimen sequenced in a study of blood T cell repertoires in COVID-19. Clones were read by immunoSEQ multiplex PCR, and TCRdb kept only the in-frame ones, dropping some. The repertoire holds approximately 200,000 clones, with approximately 81% as singletons. Material for sequencing was peripheral blood. Receptors originate from a middle-aged man with acute or convalescent COVID-19.

The CDR3 DNA sequence: TGCGCCAGCAGCTTGGGACAGGCGGTGGATGAGCAGTTCTTC. This gives the protein CASSLGQAVDEQFF. V gene TRBV5-1 combines with J gene TRBJ2-1; a possible D gene is TRBD1 (6 bases). The length of the CDR3 is 14 residues. Trimming left V 0 bases short and J 8 bases short, with 12 bases between. In germline, CDR1 is SGHRS, CDR2 YFSETQ.

The J gene is TRBJ1-6, the V gene TRBV25-1; D gene uncertain. CDR1 and CDR2 from the germline V gene are MGHDK and SYGVNS. Between the trimmed V and J ends, which lost 2 bases and 10 bases, there was a span of 12 bases. The CDR3 loop spans 14 amino acids. CDR3 in amino acids: CASSEGVTISPLHF. CDR3 DNA: TGTGCCAGCAGTGAAGGGGTGACTATATCACCCCTCCACTTT.

The chain combines TRBV18 with TRBJ2-3, with D tentatively TRBD2 (5 bases). Germline V lookup: CDR1 KGHSH, CDR2 LQKENI. V lost 3 bases and J lost 0, with 16 bases in between. The CDR3 is 17 amino acids. The CDR3 DNA reads as TGTGCCAGCTCACCCCCTCGGGCGGGCCTAAGCACAGATACGCAGTATTTT. As protein: CASSPPRAGLSTDTQYF.

This chain connects TRBV9 to TRBJ2-5; 7 bases fit TRBD1. From germline, CDR1 is SGDLS and CDR2 YYNGEE. V trimming: 0 bases; J trimming: 4 bases; junction bases outside the gene matches: 12. The CDR3 contains 17 residues. The CDR3 bases are TGTGCCAGCAGCGTAGGGGGAGCATGGGACAGCCGAGAGACCCAGTACTTC. It yields the protein CASSVGGAWDSRETQYF.

This clone has only one observation. V gene TRBV20-1 combines with J gene TRBJ1-2; D is ambiguous. With 3 bases removed from V and 7 bases from J, the gap between germline ends came to 9 bases. This CDR3 region has 11 residues. Germline V CDR1 and CDR2: DFQATT, SNEGSKA (reference sequence). The CDR3 is CSASTVRGYTF. The CDR3 DNA reads as TGCAGTGCTAGTACAGTCCGTGGCTACACCTTC.

The chain recombines TRBV29-1 with TRBJ2-7; possible D gene TRBD1, 6 bases. The V end was cut by 5 bases, the J end by 2 bases, with 10 bases between. This CDR3 comprises 12 residues. CDR1 and CDR2 from the germline V gene are SQVTM and ANQGSEA. This chain's CDR3 is CSVLRGTYEQYF. The CDR3 DNA sequence: TGCAGCGTTTTGAGGGGGACCTACGAGCAGTACTTC.

J is TRBJ2-3 and V is TRBV4-2; TRBD2 matches 7 bases. The V segment lost 5 bases and the J segment 1 base; nucleotides outside the gene matches: 9. Germline V lookup: CDR1 LGHNA, CDR2 YNFKEQ. The length of the CDR3 is 16 residues. The CDR3 reads CASSKAGRLGTDTQYF. The DNA of the CDR3 is TGTGCCAGCAGCAAAGCGGGGAGGCTAGGCACAGATACGCAGTATTTT.

Here the CDR3 DNA reads TGTGCCAGCAGCCTAGCGGGGGGAAACAATGAGCAGTTCTTC. Translated, it gives CASSLAGGNNEQFF. V usage is TRBV7-3 and J usage is TRBJ2-1; TRBD2 matches at 11 bases. Germline trimming cut 5 bases from V and 5 bases from J; bases unmatched to any gene: 2. The germline V gene has CDR1 SGHTA and CDR2 FQGTGA. The CDR3 consists of 14 residues.

This rearrangement joins TRBV7-9 to TRBJ1-1, with 10 nucleotides matching TRBD1. CDR1 and CDR2 from the germline V gene are SEHNR and FQNEAQ (reference sequence). The CDR3 is made up of 15 amino acids. V was pared by 6 bases and J by 0 bases, with 4 bases of the junction left unmatched. The CDR3 reads CASRRQGALNTEAFF. In DNA, the CDR3 is TGTGCCAGCAGGAGACAGGGGGCGTTGAACACTGAAGCTTTCTTT.

This clone was found once. This chain connects TRBV6-6 to TRBJ1-2, with D possibly TRBD1 on 6 matching bases. V was trimmed by 8 bases and J by 4 bases, leaving 14 bases between them. In germline, CDR1 is MNHNY, CDR2 SVGAGI (reference sequence). CDR3 length: 13 residues. The CDR3 DNA reads TGTGCCAGCCTACAGGGCGCAGGCTATGGCTACACCTTC. This codes for CASLQGAGYGYTF.

The chain is built from TRBV11-2 and TRBJ1-2; a possible D gene is TRBD1 (5 bases). V was cut by 8 bases and J by 3 bases, with 13 bases left in between. Germline V gene sequence: CDR1 SGHAT, CDR2 FQNNGV. This CDR3 region has 13 residues. The CDR3 DNA is TGTGCCAGCGGGCCTCGGGGGGACTATGGCTACACCTTC. Amino acid sequence: CASGPRGDYGYTF.

The chain joins TRBV5-4 to TRBJ1-1, with no clear D. The CDR3 runs to 13 residues. Trimming removed 0 bases from V and 11 bases from J, with 14 bases in between. Germline CDR1 is SGHNT and CDR2 is YYREEE (reference sequence). CDR3 amino acids: CASSLETHKRAFF. In DNA form, the CDR3 reads TGTGCCAGCAGCTTGGAAACTCATAAACGGGCTTTCTTT.

This chain connects TRBV5-6 to TRBJ2-5; perhaps TRBD2 as D (6 bases). The V gene's germline CDR1 is SGHDT and CDR2 YYEEEE. The V end was cut by 6 bases, the J end by 1 base, with 19 bases between. CDR3 length: 16 residues. The CDR3 DNA is TGTGCCAGCACCCTCTCCGCCCGGGGACTCCAAGAGACCCAGTACTTC. Encoded protein: CASTLSARGLQETQYF.

J is TRBJ1-3 and V is TRBV5-5, with D uncertain. The ends were cut back, 6 bases at V and 0 bases at J, with 10 bases in the middle. This CDR3 has 14 amino acids. Germline CDR1 is SGHKS and CDR2 is YYEKEE (reference sequence). The CDR3: CASNLQLSGNTIYF. CDR3 DNA: TGTGCCAGCAACCTACAGCTCTCTGGAAACACCATATATTTT.

The chain carries TRBV24-1 and TRBJ2-7; TRBD1 might be the D (7 bases). Trimming cost V 3 bases and J 1 base, with 15 bases left between them. Per germline, CDR1 KGHDR and CDR2 SFDVKD. The CDR3 loop spans 16 amino acids. The CDR3 reads CATSDEGQGGSYEQYF. The CDR3 nucleotides read TGTGCCACCAGTGATGAGGGGCAGGGGGGATCCTACGAGCAGTACTTC.